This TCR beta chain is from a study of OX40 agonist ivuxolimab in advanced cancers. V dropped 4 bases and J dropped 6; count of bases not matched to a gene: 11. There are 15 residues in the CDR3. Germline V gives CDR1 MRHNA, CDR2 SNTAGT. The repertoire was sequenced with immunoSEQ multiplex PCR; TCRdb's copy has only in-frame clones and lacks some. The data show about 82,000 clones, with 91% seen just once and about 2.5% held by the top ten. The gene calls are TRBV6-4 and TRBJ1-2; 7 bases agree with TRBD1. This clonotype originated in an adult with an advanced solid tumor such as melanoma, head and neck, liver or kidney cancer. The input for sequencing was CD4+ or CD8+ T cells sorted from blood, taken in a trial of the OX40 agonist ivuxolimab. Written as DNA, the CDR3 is TGTGCCAGCAGTGCCCTACGACAGGGTTGGGATGGCTACACCTTC. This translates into CASSALRQGWDGYTF.